A single sample is the source of the 10 T cell receptor beta chains below, sequenced in a study of T-cell memory formation after mild COVID-19. MiXCR, run by TCRdb on the 5' RACE reads, gives a single entry per CDR3 protein. The table has roughly 450,000 distinct CDR3 sequences, around a sixth seen once; the top ten hold 9% to 15%. The specimen was PBMCs or a T cell subset sorted from them (not recorded which). These receptors all stem from an adult woman who had mild COVID-19 (a few samples of this study predate the infection). Cell type and time point are not known.

This clonotype has just a few counts. The chain uses TRBV2 and TRBJ2-3; the match to TRBD2 covers 9 bases. The CDR3 is 16 amino acids. With V trimmed by 2 bases and J by 2 bases, 5 bases remained unmatched. The germline CDR1 and CDR2 sequences are SNHLY and FYNNEI. CDR3 nucleotide sequence: TGTGCCAGCAGTGAATTGGCGGGGGGGATCACAGATACGCAGTATTTT. This gives the protein CASSELAGGITDTQYF.

The V and J genes are TRBV20-1 and TRBJ2-7; 11 bases are shared with TRBD1. With 5 bases clipped from V and 3 bases from J, the junction kept 3 bases outside the gene matches. Germline V gene lookup returns CDR1 DFQATT and CDR2 SNEGSKA (reference sequence). The CDR3 is 13 amino acids. Here the CDR3 reads CSAAGTGGYEQYV. The CDR3 nucleotides read TGCAGTGCTGCCGGGACAGGGGGCTACGAGCAGTACGTC.

The V gene is TRBV9, the J gene TRBJ1-4; tentatively, D is TRBD1 (5 bases). The V gene's germline CDR1 is SGDLS and CDR2 YYNGEE. The CDR3 totals 15 residues. The V gene lost 3 bases and the J gene lost 0 bases, with 9 bases spanning the gap. This CDR3 reads CASSGRGATNEKLFF. The CDR3 DNA is TGTGCCAGCAGCGGAAGGGGTGCAACTAATGAAAAACTGTTTTTT.

CDR3 sequence reads: CASTVHSGANVLTF. CDR3 coding DNA: TGTGCCAGCACAGTTCACTCTGGGGCCAACGTCCTGACTTTC. The chain links TRBV6-5 to TRBJ2-6; D ambiguous. This CDR3 is 14 amino acids long. Germline V gene data show CDR1 as MNHEY and CDR2 as SVGAGI. Trimming pared 7 bases from V and 0 bases from J, leaving 7 bases between.

The chain recombines TRBV30 with TRBJ1-6; TRBD1 is a possible D gene (5 bases). Germline CDR1 reads GTSNPN; CDR2 reads SVGIG (reference sequence). CDR3 length equals 17 residues. Trimming removed 1 base from V and 10 bases from J, with 23 bases in between. As DNA, the CDR3 is TGTGCCTGGAGTGCACCATTGACGGGGGTCGCCGGATCACCCCTCCACTTT. This codes for CAWSAPLTGVAGSPLHF.

The CDR3 sequence: CASSQGSGEAFF. The CDR3 DNA sequence: TGTGCCAGCAGCCAGGGATCGGGTGAAGCTTTCTTT. The chain is built from TRBV3-1 and TRBJ1-1; no reliable D call. The CDR3 covers 12 residues. The V and J ends lost 3 bases and 7 bases respectively, with 9 bases between them. Germline V gene sequence: CDR1 LGHDT, CDR2 YNNKEL (reference sequence).

In regard to this clonotype: An end of the junction does not agree with germline; a read error may underlie this. The chain is built from TRBV20-1 and TRBJ2-5, with D perhaps matching TRBD2 (7 bases). The CDR3 consists of 13 residues. Germline lookup yields CDR1 DFQATT and CDR2 SNEGSKA (reference sequence). CDR3 sequence reads: CSARVGGRETQYF. DNA for the CDR3: TGCAGTGCCAGAGTCGGGGGGCGAGAGACCCAGTACTTC.

The table lists this clonotype with a few counts. The chain carries TRBV5-6 and TRBJ1-1; D is perhaps TRBD1 (5 bases). V was cut by 4 bases and J by 1 base, with 14 bases left in between. CDR1 SGHDT and CDR2 YYEEEE come from the germline V gene. The CDR3 totals 15 residues. In nucleotides, the CDR3 is TGTGCCAGCAGCCCGGTCGGGGGGGGGAACACTGAAGCTTTCTTT. Protein: CASSPVGGGNTEAFF.

This clonotype was observed at least ten times. The chain is built from TRBV28 and TRBJ1-1; D not resolved. CDR3 size: 14 residues. Trimming left V 3 bases short and J 1 base short, with 9 bases between. Per the germline V gene, CDR1 is MDHEN and CDR2 is SYDVKM. The chain's CDR3 is CASSLVPGNTEAFF. Here the CDR3 DNA reads TGTGCCAGCAGTTTGGTACCCGGGAACACTGAAGCTTTCTTT.

The genes are TRBV12-5 and TRBJ2-1; D possibly corresponds to TRBD1 (6 bases). Germline V gene data show CDR1 as LGHNT and CDR2 as FRNRAP. The CDR3 runs 13 residues. Trimming removed 4 bases at V and 10 bases at J, with 14 bases between. CDR3 nucleotides: TGTGCTAGTGGTTCAGACAGGCAATTAGAGCAGTTCTTC. Protein sequence: CASGSDRQLEQFF.